This T cell receptor beta chain was profiled in a study of blood T cell repertoires in COVID-19. For the study at large: The study drew acute and convalescent COVID-19 samples from the United States, Italy and Spain. The cDNA or gDNA used as material had been derived from T cells, B-cell-depleted T cells, or PBMCs.

V lost 2 bases and J lost 5; bases outside the gene matches: 6. CDR1 is SGHRS and CDR2 is YFSETQ in the germline V gene. The CDR3 spans 15 residues. In the original analysis: Nucleated cell counts were estimated from reference gene primer amplification. Assay: immunoSEQ multiplex PCR; the TCRdb copy retains only in-frame clones and omits some. Clonal size and the V and J genes are those of that table, whereas D and trimming came from the DNA. This table holds some 240,000 clones, more than 75% found once. The source is a woman aged 45-59 years who had been exposed to COVID-19. Sequenced input: PBMCs or T cells enriched from blood (not recorded which). This chain connects TRBV5-1 to TRBJ2-3, with 9 positions matching TRBD1. CDR3 loop: CASSFLQGAEDTQYF. In DNA form, the CDR3 reads TGCGCCAGCAGCTTCCTACAGGGGGCTGAAGATACGCAGTATTTT.